Listed below are T cell receptor beta chains from one sample, sequenced in a study of shared clonotypes between healthy human individuals. Assay: immunoSEQ multiplex PCR; the TCRdb copy retains only in-frame clones and omits some. The sample holds 2 million to 2.5 million clones, approximately 94% seen once. Sequencing was done on a sample of naive CD8+ T cells from PBMCs. These receptor sequences come from a man aged 18 to 30 in good health. Some clones in this sample may be carry-over from other donors' samples. Each CDR3 is given with its conserved first and last residue. A D gene is named only where the DNA matches it firmly. Some rows have no size entry. The others give once, few or many, or a class for an expanded clone.

size	D	V	J	DNA	CDR3
.	.	TRBV7-9	TRBJ2-3	TGTGCCAGCAGCTTAGTATACTTTAGATCGGATACGCAGTATTTT	CASSLVYFRSDTQYF
once	.	TRBV19	TRBJ2-5	TGTGCCAGTAGTCCCGGCCCGGGTAGCGGCCAAGAGACCCAGTACTTC	CASSPGPGSGQETQYF
.	.	TRBV29-1	TRBJ1-2	TGCAGCGTCGACAGAAGCTATGGCTACACCTTC	CSVDRSYGYTF
.	.	TRBV28	TRBJ2-7	TGTGCCAGCAGTTTCAAGTACGAGCAGTACTTC	CASSFKYEQYF
.	.	TRBV14	TRBJ2-6	TGTGCCAGCAGCCACGTAGTAGGGGTCCCCCTCTCTGGGGCCAACGTCCTGACTTTC	CASSHVVGVPLSGANVLTF
.	.	TRBV2	TRBJ1-1	TGTGCCAGCAGGGGACCGGGACACCCGAACACTGAAGCTTTCTTT	CASRGPGHPNTEAFF
.	TRBD2	TRBV6-4	TRBJ2-3	TGTGCCAGCAGTGCCTCCGGGACTAGCGGGGATTCGCAGTATTTT	CASSASGTSGDSQYF
.	TRBD1	TRBV11-2	TRBJ2-1	TGTGCCAGCACCCCCAGGGGGAGTTTGTCCTACAATGAGCAGTTCTTC	CASTPRGSLSYNEQFF
.	.	TRBV9	TRBJ2-1	TGTGCCAGCAGCCCCGGGCCCGGGGGTCATAGCGAGCAGTTCTTC	CASSPGPGGHSEQFF
.	.	TRBV7-9	TRBJ2-5	TGTGCCAGCAGCCCTGGAGGGGGGGAGATAGAGACCCAGTACTTC	CASSPGGGEIETQYF
.	TRBD1	TRBV27	TRBJ2-4	TGTGCCAGCAGTGGGTGGACAGGGGGCTCACGCACCCCGAAAAACATTCAGTACTTC	CASSGWTGGSRTPKNIQYF
once	.	TRBV28	TRBJ1-1	TGTGCCAGCAGTCCCCGGGCCCGTGGAGCTTTCTTT	CASSPRARGAFF
.	.	TRBV11-2	TRBJ2-3	TGTGCCAGCAGCTTAACGCGGGACCTTCTAATGCCGCAGTATTTT	CASSLTRDLLMPQYF
.	.	TRBV11-2	TRBJ1-1	TGTGCCAGCAGCTTTCGTGGATCCAGTAGGGACACTGAAGCTTTCTTT	CASSFRGSSRDTEAFF
.	TRBD2	TRBV2	TRBJ2-1	TGTGCCAGCAGAGCGGGACTAGCGGGAGGGCCCTACAATGAGCAGTTCTTC	CASRAGLAGGPYNEQFF
.	TRBD1	TRBV9	TRBJ1-4	TGTGCCAGCAGCGCCCCGGGACAGTGGGATGAAAAACTGTTTTTT	CASSAPGQWDEKLFF
.	TRBD1	TRBV7-8	TRBJ1-4	TGTGCCAGCAGCTTAGCGGGGACAGGGTATGAAAAACTGTTTTTT	CASSLAGTGYEKLFF
.	.	TRBV30	TRBJ1-2	TGTGCCTGGACCCCGGGGGGGAGGGCGTATGGCTACACCTTC	CAWTPGGRAYGYTF
.	.	TRBV7-9	TRBJ2-5	TGTGCCAGCAGCTCCAGCCTTATTCCTGAGACCCAGTACTTC	CASSSSLIPETQYF
once	.	TRBV9	TRBJ1-3	TGTGCCAGCAGCGTAGAAGGCGGGGGATCAAACACCATATATTTT	CASSVEGGGSNTIYF
.	.	TRBV28	TRBJ2-7	TGTGCCAGCAGTCGCAGACAGAGAAACTACGAGCAGTACTTC	CASSRRQRNYEQYF
.	.	TRBV29-1	TRBJ2-1	TGCAGCGCCGCTGGGGCTCTTAATGAGCAGTTCTTC	CSAAGALNEQFF
.	.	TRBV28	TRBJ1-5	TGTGCCAGCAGTAAACCCCCCTCCAGGCTCAGTCTTAGCAATCAGCCCCAGCATTTT	CASSKPPSRLSLSNQPQHF
.	TRBD1	TRBV14	TRBJ2-7	TGTGCCAGCAGCCAACACCCCGGACAGGGGTTGTACGAGCAGTACTTC	CASSQHPGQGLYEQYF
.	.	TRBV7-8	TRBJ2-7	TGTGCCAGCAGCCCTATGCCGGGCGGCCGAGGCGAGCAGTACTTC	CASSPMPGGRGEQYF
.	.	TRBV19	TRBJ2-2	TGTGCCAGTACCCTTTGGGATCTGGACACCGGGGAGCTGTTTTTT	CASTLWDLDTGELFF
few	TRBD1	TRBV7-9	TRBJ1-1	TGTGCCAGCAGCCCCCCGGACAGGGAAGCTTTCTTT	CASSPPDREAFF
.	TRBD1	TRBV28	TRBJ2-1	TGTGCCAGCACCTTGACAGGGGCCTACAATGAGCAGTTCTTC	CASTLTGAYNEQFF
once	.	TRBV11-2	TRBJ1-1	TGTGCCAGCAGCGTACACCTTCCGAACACTGAAGCTTTCTTT	CASSVHLPNTEAFF
.	.	TRBV11-2	TRBJ2-1	TGTGCCAGCAGCCCAGACCGCAGCTCCTACAATGAGCAGTTCTTC	CASSPDRSSYNEQFF
.	.	TRBV5-1	TRBJ1-1	TGCGCCAGCAGCTTCGCTGAGGTAAACACTGAAGCTTTCTTT	CASSFAEVNTEAFF
.	.	TRBV6-1	TRBJ2-7	TGTGCCAGCAGTGAAATTGGCCGAGTTGGCTACGAGCAGTACTTC	CASSEIGRVGYEQYF
.	.	TRBV28	TRBJ1-1	TGTGCCAGCAGTTATGGCGGGACGGAGAACACTGAAGCTTTCTTT	CASSYGGTENTEAFF
.	TRBD2	TRBV9	TRBJ2-3	TGTGCCAGCAGCGTTGGACTAGCGGGGCCGTTGGGCACAGATACGCAGTATTTT	CASSVGLAGPLGTDTQYF
.	TRBD2	TRBV4-3	TRBJ2-7	TGCGCCAGCAGCCAAAGCGGGAGCTCCTACGAGCAGTACTTC	CASSQSGSSYEQYF
.	TRBD1	TRBV27	TRBJ2-7	TGTGCCAGCAGTCCACAGGGGAAAAGCTCCTACGAGCAGTACTTC	CASSPQGKSSYEQYF
.	.	TRBV7-9	TRBJ2-3	TGTGCCAGCACCCCGCTTGTTACAGGGCGCACAGATACGCAGTATTTT	CASTPLVTGRTDTQYF
.	TRBD2	TRBV29-1	TRBJ2-5	TGCAGCGTTGAAGATCCGGGACTAGGCCCTCAAGAGACCCAGTACTTC	CSVEDPGLGPQETQYF
.	TRBD1	TRBV7-9	TRBJ1-2	TGTGCCAGCAGCTTAGCCCCGACAGGGTACGGCTACACCTTC	CASSLAPTGYGYTF
few	.	TRBV6-5	TRBJ2-2	TGTGCCACAATGAACACCGGGGAGCTGTTTTTT	CATMNTGELFF
.	.	TRBV27	TRBJ2-5	TGTGCCAGCAGTCCTCAGGGGTACCAAGAGACCCAGTACTTC	CASSPQGYQETQYF
.	.	TRBV28	TRBJ1-1	TGTGCCAGCAAATCGTCTGAAGCTTTCTTT	CASKSSEAFF
.	TRBD1	TRBV4-3	TRBJ1-4	TGCGCCAGCAGCCAAGGGGTCCCCCAGGGGGCGAGGTTGCCAACTAATGAAAAACTGTTTTTT	CASSQGVPQGARLPTNEKLFF
.	.	TRBV27	TRBJ2-7	TGTGCCAGCAGTTTCGCAGGGACCTCCTACGAGCAGTACTTC	CASSFAGTSYEQYF
.	TRBD1	TRBV5-4	TRBJ1-1	TGTGCCAGCAGCCAACAAAGGACAGGGGAAGCTTTCTTT	CASSQQRTGEAFF
.	TRBD1	TRBV28	TRBJ2-1	TGTGCCAGCAGTTTCAGGGGGCGAGGGTATAATGAGCAGTTCTTC	CASSFRGRGYNEQFF
.	TRBD1	TRBV14	TRBJ1-1	TGTGCCAGCAGCCAAGATTACAGGGGACTAGTGAACACTGAAGCTTTCTTT	CASSQDYRGLVNTEAFF
.	.	TRBV4-3	TRBJ1-2	TGCGCCAGCAGCCAAGATCGGGATTTCCATCGGGGCTACACCTTC	CASSQDRDFHRGYTF
.	.	TRBV5-4	TRBJ1-2	TGTGCCAGCAGCGAGGACGGATATGGCTACACCTTC	CASSEDGYGYTF
.	TRBD1	TRBV27	TRBJ2-7	TGTGCCAGCAGTTTAAGTTCAGGGGACAGGGGCTCCTACGAGCAGTACTTC	CASSLSSGDRGSYEQYF
.	TRBD2	TRBV28	TRBJ2-7	TGTGCCAGCAGTTTACAGCGGGAGGTTCCCGAGCAGTACTTC	CASSLQREVPEQYF
.	.	TRBV27	TRBJ1-2	TGTGCCAGCAGTTGGGGGGATAGAAACTATGGCTACACCTTC	CASSWGDRNYGYTF
.	TRBD1	TRBV29-1	TRBJ2-3	TGCAGCGTTGTCCTGCCGGGACAGGGGACAGATACGCAGTATTTT	CSVVLPGQGTDTQYF